Sequencing of this TCR beta chain was carried out in a study of T cell repertoires in cytomegalovirus infection. At the level of the study: Researchers turned to recently identified HLA-C-restricted CMV epitopes as well as well-studied HLA-B-restricted ones. Public TCR beta signature analysis indicated the presence of both CMV infection and matching HLA type. The study, taken as a whole, reports: The response measured ex vivo was dominated by TCR beta clonotypes (HLA-C-restricted and CMV-specific). Carriers of CMV and the relevant HLA type were discriminated by public TCR beta frequency.

TCRdb re-called the reads through MiXCR, storing one row per CDR3 protein. The table has 640,000 or so distinct CDR3 sequences, roughly 33% seen once. This clonotype showed up just a few times. As yet, its antigen is unknown. The sequences come from cultured PBMCs, collected from culture after CMV antigen stimulation. This sequence was found in a human donor in good health (CMV status not recorded). Some clones in this sample may be carry-over from other donors' samples.

CDR3 sequence (DNA): TGTGCCAGCAGTTTAAGGCAGGAACTGTATGGCTACACCTTC. It is translated as CASSLRQELYGYTF. The chain uses TRBV12-3 or TRBV12-4 and TRBJ1-2; the D is unclear. The CDR3 is 14 amino acids. Trimming removed 2 bases at V and 5 bases at J, with 12 bases between.